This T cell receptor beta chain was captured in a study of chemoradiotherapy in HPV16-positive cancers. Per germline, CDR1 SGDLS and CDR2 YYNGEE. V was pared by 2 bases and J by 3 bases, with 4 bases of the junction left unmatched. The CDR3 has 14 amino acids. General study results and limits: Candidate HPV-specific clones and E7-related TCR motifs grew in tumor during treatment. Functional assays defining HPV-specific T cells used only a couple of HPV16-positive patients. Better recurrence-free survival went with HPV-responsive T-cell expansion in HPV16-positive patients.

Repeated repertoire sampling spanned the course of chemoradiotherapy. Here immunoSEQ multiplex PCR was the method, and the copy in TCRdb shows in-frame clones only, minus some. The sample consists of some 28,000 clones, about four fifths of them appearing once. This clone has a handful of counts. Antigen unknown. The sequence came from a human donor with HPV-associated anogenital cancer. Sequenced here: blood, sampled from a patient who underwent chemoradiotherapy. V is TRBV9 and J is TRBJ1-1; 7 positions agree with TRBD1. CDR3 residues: CASSVGTVDTEAFF. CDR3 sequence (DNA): TGTGCCAGCAGCGTCGGGACAGTAGACACTGAAGCTTTCTTT.